This TCR beta chain was obtained from a study of shared T cell receptors in the human thymus. V lost 5 bases to trimming and J lost 0 bases; unmatched junction nucleotides: 22. The CDR3 sequence is 21 residues long. Germline CDR1 MNHEY, CDR2 SMNVEV (reference sequence). The method was immunoSEQ multiplex PCR; TCRdb's version includes in-frame clones alone and lacks a portion of them. The sample records over 350,000 clones, around 95% being singletons. Sequenced input: thymocytes. The sequence came from a human donor. The chain has TRBV27 and TRBJ2-7; 10 bases line up with TRBD2. The CDR3 nucleotides are TGTGCCAGCAGTCCGACCAGGGGAAGACTTCTAGCGGGGGATAGCTCCTACGAGCAGTACTTC. It specifies CASSPTRGRLLAGDSSYEQYF.